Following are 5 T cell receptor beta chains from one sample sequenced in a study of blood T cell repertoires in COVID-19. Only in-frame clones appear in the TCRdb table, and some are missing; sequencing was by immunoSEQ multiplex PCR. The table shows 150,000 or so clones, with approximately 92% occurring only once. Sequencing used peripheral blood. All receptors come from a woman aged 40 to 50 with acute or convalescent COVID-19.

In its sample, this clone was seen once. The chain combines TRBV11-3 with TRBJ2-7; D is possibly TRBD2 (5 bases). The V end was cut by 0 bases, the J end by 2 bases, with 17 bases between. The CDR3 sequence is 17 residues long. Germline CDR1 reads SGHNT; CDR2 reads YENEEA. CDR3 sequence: CASSLDSEGVRTYEQYF. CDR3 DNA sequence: TGTGCCAGCAGCTTAGATTCCGAGGGAGTCCGAACCTACGAGCAGTACTTC.

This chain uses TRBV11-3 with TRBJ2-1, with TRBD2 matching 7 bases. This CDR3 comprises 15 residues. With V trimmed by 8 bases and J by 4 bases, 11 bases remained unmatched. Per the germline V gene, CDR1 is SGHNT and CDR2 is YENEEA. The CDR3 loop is CASHFGRNAYNEQFF. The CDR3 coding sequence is TGTGCCAGCCACTTCGGGAGGAACGCTTACAATGAGCAGTTCTTC.

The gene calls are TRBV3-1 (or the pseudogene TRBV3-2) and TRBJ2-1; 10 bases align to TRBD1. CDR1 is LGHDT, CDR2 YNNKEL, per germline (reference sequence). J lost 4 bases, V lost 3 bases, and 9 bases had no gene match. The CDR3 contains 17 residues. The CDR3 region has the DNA TGTGCCAGCAGCCAGTCTCCGGGACAGGGGCCTTACAATGAGCAGTTCTTC. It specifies CASSQSPGQGPYNEQFF.

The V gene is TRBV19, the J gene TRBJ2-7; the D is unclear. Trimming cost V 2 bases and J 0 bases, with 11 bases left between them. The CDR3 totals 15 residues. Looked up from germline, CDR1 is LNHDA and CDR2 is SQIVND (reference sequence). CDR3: CASSIRPQDSYEQYF. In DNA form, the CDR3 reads TGTGCCAGTAGTATACGTCCCCAGGACTCCTACGAGCAGTACTTC.

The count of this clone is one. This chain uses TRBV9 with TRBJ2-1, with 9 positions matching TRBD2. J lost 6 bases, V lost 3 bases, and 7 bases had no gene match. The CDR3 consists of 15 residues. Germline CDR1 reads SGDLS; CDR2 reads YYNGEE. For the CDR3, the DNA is TGTGCCAGCAGCGAAAGCGGGAGGTGGAGCAATGAGCAGTTCTTC. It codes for CASSESGRWSNEQFF. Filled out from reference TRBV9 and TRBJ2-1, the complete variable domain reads DSGVTQTPKHLITATGQRVTLRCSPRSGDLSVYWYQQSLDQGLQFLIQYYNGEERAKGNILERFSAQQFPDLHSELNLSSLELGDSALYFCASSESGRWSNEQFFGPGTRLTVL.